Below are 28 T cell receptor beta chains sequenced from a single sample in a study of blood T cell repertoires in COVID-19. Clones were read by immunoSEQ multiplex PCR, and TCRdb kept only the in-frame ones, dropping some. Counted here are around 25,000 clones, roughly 90% occurring once; the ten biggest clones make up around 2.8%. The source material was peripheral blood. These receptor sequences come from a human donor in a cohort sampled during active COVID-19.

V gene TRBV19 combines with J gene TRBJ2-2, with 7 positions matching TRBD2. V trimming: 8 bases; J trimming: 5 bases; junction bases outside the gene matches: 14. CDR1 is LNHDA and CDR2 is SQIVND in the germline V gene (reference sequence). The CDR3 contains 16 residues. This CDR3 is CASWIGGGPGTGELFF. The CDR3 DNA is TGTGCCAGTTGGATTGGCGGGGGACCGGGGACCGGGGAGCTGTTTTTT.

The chain employs TRBV9 and TRBJ2-1, with D possibly being TRBD2 (5 bases). The germline V gene has CDR1 SGDLS and CDR2 YYNGEE. The CDR3 consists of 14 residues. The V gene lost 0 bases and the J gene lost 8 bases, with 12 bases spanning the gap. CDR3 protein: CASSVEQFGDEQFF. For the CDR3, the DNA is TGTGCCAGCAGCGTAGAGCAGTTCGGGGATGAGCAGTTCTTC.

J is TRBJ1-4 and V is TRBV7-2; the match to TRBD1 covers 8 bases. The V gene's germline CDR1 is SGHTA and CDR2 FQGNSA. The CDR3 covers 14 residues. The ends lost 4 bases at V and 8 bases at J; junction bases unmatched: 6. CDR3 sequence (DNA): TGTGCCAGCAGCTCCGGACAGGGCGGAGAAAAACTGTTTTTT. As protein: CASSSGQGGEKLFF. Full variable domain (remainder filled in from reference TRBV7-2 and TRBJ1-4): GAGVSQSPSNKVTEKGKDVELRCDPISGHTALYWYRQSLGQGLEFLIYFQGNSAPDKSGLPSDRFSAERTGGSVSTLTIQRTQQEDSAVYLCASSSGQGGEKLFFGSGTQLSVL.

The V call is TRBV28, the J call TRBJ2-4, with a tentative D call TRBD2 (6 bases). V shed 2 bases and J shed 3 bases, with 14 bases lying between them. Germline lookup yields CDR1 MDHEN and CDR2 SYDVKM. The CDR3 is 16 amino acids. The CDR3 DNA follows: TGTGCCAGCAGTTTAATAGGGGAGGAGGGCAAAAACATTCAGTACTTC. As protein: CASSLIGEEGKNIQYF.

The rearrangement links TRBV19 to TRBJ2-3; 11 nucleotides align to TRBD2. The CDR3 spans 15 residues. The germline CDR1 and CDR2 sequences are LNHDA and SQIVND (reference sequence). V lost 3 bases, J lost 4 bases, and 3 bases stayed unmatched. The CDR3 region is CASSISGGAADTQYF. The CDR3 DNA reads as TGTGCCAGTAGTATTAGCGGGGGGGCGGCAGATACGCAGTATTTT.

The chain recombines TRBV10-1 with TRBJ1-1; D is undetermined. CDR1 WNHNN and CDR2 SYGVQD come from the germline V gene (reference sequence). Trimming cost V 6 bases and J 1 base, with 6 bases left between them. This CDR3 contains 12 residues. In DNA form, the CDR3 reads TGCGCCAGCAGCGCCGGGAACACTGAAGCTTTCTTT. Amino acids: CASSAGNTEAFF.

V and J are TRBV3-1 (or the pseudogene TRBV3-2) and TRBJ1-1, with D possibly being TRBD1 (5 bases). V was cut by 6 bases and J by 4 bases, with 12 bases left in between. There are 13 residues in the CDR3. Germline V lookup: CDR1 LGHDT, CDR2 YNNKEL (reference sequence). Here the CDR3 DNA reads TGTGCCAGCAGTTACCACGGGGGCACTGAAGCTTTCTTT. Residues: CASSYHGGTEAFF.

V usage is TRBV11-2 and J usage is TRBJ2-2, with D perhaps TRBD2 (5 bases). From germline, CDR1 is SGHAT and CDR2 FQNNGV. V dropped 2 bases and J dropped 8 bases, with 18 bases sitting between them. CDR3 length equals 16 residues. The CDR3 sequence is CASSLYSSVVSGELFF. CDR3 nucleotide sequence: TGTGCCAGCAGCTTATATAGTAGCGTAGTATCGGGGGAGCTGTTTTTT.

This clone has only a few counts. This chain links TRBV28 with TRBJ1-6, with 10 nucleotides matching TRBD1. The CDR3 contains 14 residues. In germline, CDR1 is MDHEN, CDR2 SYDVKM. With 5 bases clipped from V and 9 bases from J, the junction kept 4 bases outside the gene matches. The CDR3, as DNA: TGTGCCAGCAGTCGACAGGGGGCCCGTTCACCCCTCCACTTT. Amino acids: CASSRQGARSPLHF. The entire variable domain, with the rest obtained from reference TRBV28 and TRBJ1-6, is as follows: DVKVTQSSRYLVKRTGEKVFLECVQDMDHENMFWYRQDPGLGLRLIYFSYDVKMKEKGDIPEGYSVSREKKERFSLILESASTNQTSMYLCASSRQGARSPLHFGNGTRLTVT.

This clone has just a few counts. The chain carries TRBV7-3 and TRBJ2-1, with D unresolved. V was trimmed by 0 bases and J by 0 bases, leaving 6 bases between them. The CDR3 has 15 amino acids. Per the germline V gene, CDR1 is SGHTA and CDR2 is FQGTGA. DNA for the CDR3: TGTGCCAGCAGCTTAACCGGGTCCTCCTACAATGAGCAGTTCTTC. Translation: CASSLTGSSYNEQFF.

The chain combines TRBV30 with TRBJ1-2, with TRBD1 matching 7 bases. The CDR3 consists of 12 residues. The germline V gene has CDR1 GTSNPN and CDR2 SVGIG (reference sequence). The junction had 7 bases not matched to a gene; V was cut back by 4 bases and J by 8 bases. The CDR3 reads CAWTRTGEGYTF. The CDR3 DNA is TGTGCCTGGACCCGGACAGGAGAGGGCTACACCTTC.

The rearrangement links TRBV7-9 to TRBJ1-2; 8 positions agree with TRBD1. The CDR3 is made up of 12 amino acids. J lost 13 bases, V lost 5 bases, and 9 bases had no gene match. CDR1 is SEHNR, CDR2 FQNEAQ, per germline (reference sequence). The DNA for the CDR3 is TGTGCCAGCAGCGTCTCGGACAGGGTAGGCACCTTC. As protein: CASSVSDRVGTF.

This clone was counted a single time. The chain links TRBV6-5 to TRBJ2-5; D not resolved. In germline, CDR1 is MNHEY, CDR2 SVGAGI. The CDR3 has 11 residues. The ends were cut back, 2 bases at V and 5 bases at J, with 3 bases in the middle. This CDR3 reads CASSYRETQYF. The CDR3 DNA sequence: TGTGCCAGCAGTTACCGGGAGACCCAGTACTTC.

The chain joins TRBV19 to TRBJ1-3; D is possibly TRBD1 (6 bases). With 5 bases removed from V and 4 bases from J, the gap between germline ends came to 15 bases. The CDR3 spans 15 residues. Germline loops: CDR1 LNHDA, CDR2 SQIVND (reference sequence). The CDR3 reads CASSAPGESGNTIYF. CDR3 in DNA: TGTGCCAGTAGTGCGCCAGGGGAATCCGGAAACACCATATATTTT.

The J gene is TRBJ1-2, the V gene TRBV6-1, with D maybe TRBD1 (5 bases). Trimming took 2 bases from V and 7 from J, leaving 5 bases between them. The length of the CDR3 is 11 residues. Germline V gene data show CDR1 as MNHNS and CDR2 as SASEGT. CDR3 DNA sequence: TGTGCCAGCAGTGAACAGGGTGGCTACACCTTC. Translated: CASSEQGGYTF.

V and J are TRBV6-1 and TRBJ1-2; unclear D gene. V shed 1 base and J shed 4 bases, with 16 bases lying between them. The germline V gene encodes CDR1 MNHNS and CDR2 SASEGT. The CDR3 is 16 residues long. CDR3 loop: CASSEVQQRFLYGYTF. CDR3 coding DNA: TGTGCCAGCAGTGAAGTTCAACAGCGGTTTCTCTATGGCTACACCTTC.

The chain uses TRBV6-2 or TRBV6-3 and TRBJ2-3; the match to TRBD2 covers 10 bases. Unmatched junction bases numbered 15, after V lost 5 bases and J lost 4 bases. CDR1 is MNHEY and CDR2 is SVGEGT in the germline V gene. CDR3 length: 18 amino acids. CDR3 protein: CASSRPITAGGLSDTQYF. CDR3 nucleotide sequence: TGTGCCAGCAGTAGACCCATAACAGCGGGGGGGCTGTCAGATACGCAGTATTTT.

The CDR3 reads CASSERQGANIQYF. In DNA, the CDR3 is TGTGCCAGCAGTGAAAGGCAGGGGGCGAACATTCAGTACTTC. The chain recombines TRBV6-1 with TRBJ2-4, with TRBD1 matching over 8 bases. In germline, CDR1 is MNHNS, CDR2 SASEGT. V shed 2 bases, J shed 7 bases, and the junction held 4 bases outside the gene matches. There are 14 residues in the CDR3.

The genes are TRBV2 and TRBJ2-1; 7 bases match TRBD2. The CDR3 runs 13 residues. The germline V gene encodes CDR1 SNHLY and CDR2 FYNNEI. After removal of 7 bases from V and 5 bases from J, the junction contained 5 bases not matched to a gene. The CDR3 DNA reads TGTGCCAGCAAGGCGGGGGATGACAATGAGCAGTTCTTC. Translated, it gives CASKAGDDNEQFF.

In this sample, this clone turned up once. The rearrangement uses TRBV5-8 and TRBJ1-1; a possible D gene is TRBD1 (5 bases). V gave up 0 bases and J gave up 5 bases, with 11 bases separating them. Germline V lookup: CDR1 SGHTS, CDR2 YDEGEE. This CDR3 has 14 residues. The chain's CDR3 is CASSLAPGGTEAFF. The CDR3 DNA reads TGTGCCAGCAGCTTGGCCCCCGGGGGGACTGAAGCTTTCTTT.

This clone was detected only once. V gene TRBV7-2 combines with J gene TRBJ2-7; the D gene is possibly TRBD2 (5 bases). This CDR3 comprises 14 residues. V dropped 4 bases and J dropped 2 bases, with 12 bases sitting between them. From germline, CDR1 is SGHTA and CDR2 FQGNSA. This CDR3 is CASSYLSGTYEQYF. CDR3 DNA: TGTGCCAGCAGCTATTTGAGCGGAACCTACGAGCAGTACTTC.

This sequence joins TRBV19 and TRBJ1-1; TRBD1 matches 10 bases. CDR1 LNHDA and CDR2 SQIVND come from the germline V gene (reference sequence). Unmatched junction bases numbered 10, after V lost 4 bases and J lost 5 bases. There are 16 residues in the CDR3. CDR3 DNA sequence: TGTGCCAGTAGTAAGGGGGACAGGGGAAAATCAACTGAAGCTTTCTTT. Translation gives CASSKGDRGKSTEAFF.

This chain connects TRBV5-5 to TRBJ1-2; 9 bases are shared with TRBD1. The length of the CDR3 is 14 residues. Germline V gene lookup returns CDR1 SGHKS and CDR2 YYEKEE (reference sequence). The junction had 2 bases not matched to a gene; V was cut back by 2 bases and J by 3 bases. For the CDR3, the DNA is TGTGCCAGCAGCTTTGACAGGGGGGACTATGGCTACACCTTC. Protein: CASSFDRGDYGYTF.

This chain links TRBV18 with TRBJ1-4; 9 bases match TRBD1. The V gene's germline CDR1 is KGHSH and CDR2 LQKENI. Trimming at V came to 0 bases and at J to 10 bases, leaving 3 bases not matched to a gene. This CDR3 is 14 amino acids long. The CDR3 nucleotides read TGTGCCAGCTCACCACCGGGACAGGGTACAAAACTGTTTTTT. This codes for CASSPPGQGTKLFF.

The genes are TRBV6-1 and TRBJ1-2; D is perhaps TRBD1 (5 bases). CDR1 is MNHNS, CDR2 SASEGT, per germline. This CDR3 spans 14 amino acids. Trimming took off 3 bases at V and 6 bases at J, with 14 bases between the two ends. The CDR3 DNA sequence: TGTGCCAGCAGTGAGTCAGGGCGGATAGATGGCTACACCTTC. Translated, it gives CASSESGRIDGYTF.

The chain has TRBV18 and TRBJ1-4; tentative D call: TRBD1 (5 bases). Germline V gene lookup returns CDR1 KGHSH and CDR2 LQKENI. Trimming removed 2 bases from V and 7 bases from J, with 11 bases in between. CDR3 size: 14 residues. The DNA for the CDR3 is TGTGCCAGCTCACCAGAAGGGGAGGGTGAAAAACTGTTTTTT. This encodes CASSPEGEGEKLFF.

The chain's CDR3 is CASTGRSGRRGQTGELFF. As DNA, the CDR3 is TGTGCCAGTACAGGACGGTCAGGACGAAGAGGGCAAACCGGGGAGCTGTTTTTT. The V call is TRBV19, the J call TRBJ2-2; D possibly corresponds to TRBD2 (5 bases). The CDR3 spans 18 residues. The germline V and J ends were trimmed by 7 bases and 5 bases, with 26 bases remaining between them. Germline values: CDR1 LNHDA, CDR2 SQIVND (reference sequence). The whole variable domain, remainder taken from reference TRBV19 and TRBJ2-2, is DGGITQSPKYLFRKEGQNVTLSCEQNLNHDAMYWYRQDPGQGLRLIYYSQIVNDFQKGDIAEGYSVSREKKESFPLTVTSAQKNPTAFYLCASTGRSGRRGQTGELFFGEGSRLTVL.

The rearrangement links TRBV9 to TRBJ2-1; 10 bases match TRBD2. The CDR3 has 11 amino acids. Trimming took 4 bases from V and 14 from J; bases not matched to a gene: 3. Germline-derived CDR1 and CDR2 are SGDLS and YYNGEE. The CDR3 nucleotides read TGTGCCAGCAGCCTAGCGGGGGAAAAGTTCTTC. This gives the protein CASSLAGEKFF.